The table lists the clone carrying this T cell receptor beta chain with many counts. Its specificity is unknown. The sample belongs to a study of cytomegalovirus exposure and HLA in healthy donors. Study-level findings and limits: In an earlier analysis, most TCR beta V segments were productive about 87% or about 30% of the time. Presence/absence analyses assumed roughly uniform sequencing depth across donors, which may not hold. Highest at DRB1 and lowest at HLA-C, TCR association rates differed among HLA loci in a later analysis.

The CDR3 spans 15 residues. V lost 4 bases to trimming and J lost 3 bases; unmatched junction nucleotides: 5. The germline V gene has CDR1 MNHEY and CDR2 SVGAGI. With 60 Vbeta and 13 Jbeta primers, the PCR was carried out. Sequencing was performed with immunoSEQ multiplex PCR; in TCRdb, only in-frame clones are kept and a portion is missing. The sample yields 150,000 to 200,000 clones, more than 9.5% seen once. The sequence came from a man aged 50 or older in good health and CMV-seropositive. Sequencing input: PBMCs. The rearrangement uses TRBV6-5 and TRBJ1-2; 10 bases map to TRBD1. Here the CDR3 reads CASSSTGTGDYGYTF. The CDR3 nucleotides read TGTGCCAGCAGTTCAACCGGGACAGGGGACTATGGCTACACCTTC.